The entry below gives a single T cell receptor (beta chain) sequence along with its context. What it recognizes is unknown. The table came from immunoSEQ multiplex PCR; TCRdb's copy has only in-frame clones and leaves some out. The sample shows 90,000 to 120,000 clones, roughly 84% of them seen only once. This sample is drawn from a study of graft-versus-host responses after intestinal transplantation. Study-level background: Recipients were all induced with anti-thymocyte globulin, then given tacrolimus and steroids for 2 to 3 years. Study-wide findings and caveats: Those patients showing graft-donor T cell macrochimerism displayed high graft-versus-host to host-versus-graft clonal ratios in allografts. Recipient marrow contained GvH clones, some of which appeared first in ileum or blood.

The V gene's germline CDR1 is SGHAT and CDR2 FQDESV (reference sequence). The length of the CDR3 is 13 residues. V was trimmed by 5 bases and J by 1 base, leaving 8 bases between them. The chain couples TRBV11-1 to TRBJ1-1, with a weak D call TRBD1 (5 bases). The clonotype comes from a human donor who received an intestinal transplant. The source material was unstimulated CD4+ T cells sorted from spleen or lymph node cells, sampled before intestinal transplant. The CDR3 region is CASSLDRNTEAFF. Here the CDR3 DNA reads TGTGCCAGCAGCCTAGACAGGAACACTGAAGCTTTCTTT.